Listed here are 11 T cell receptor beta chains from one sample, sequenced in a study of T cell changes during pregnancy in multiple sclerosis. Assay used: immunoSEQ multiplex PCR; TCRdb lists only in-frame clones, some missing. The sample lists roughly 40,000 clones; more than 85% were seen once. The specimen was CD4+ T cells from peripheral blood mononuclear cells, collected in the second trimester of pregnancy. All receptors derive from a female donor in good health, enrolled as a control in a pregnancy study.

With respect to this clone: An end of the junction differs from the germline gene, which may be a read error. CDR3 residues: CANSSTTGWGETQYF. The CDR3 DNA sequence: TGTGCCAACAGCTCCACGACAGGGTGGGGGGAGACCCAGTACTTC. The chain is built from TRBV5-5 and TRBJ2-5, with 7 bases matching TRBD1. The CDR3 sequence is 15 residues long. CDR1 is SGHKS, CDR2 YYEKEE, per germline (reference sequence). Full variable domain (missing parts from reference TRBV5-5 and TRBJ2-5): DAGVTQSPTHLIKTRGQQVTLRCSPISGHKSVSWYQQVLGQGPQFIFQYYEKEERGRGNFPDRFSARQFPNYSSELNVNALLLGDSALYLCANSSTTGWGETQYFGPGTRLLVL.

The V call is TRBV7-2, the J call TRBJ2-3; the match to TRBD2 covers 8 bases. This CDR3 is built from 16 residues. V shed 1 base, J shed 4 bases, and the junction held 7 bases outside the gene matches. From germline, CDR1 is SGHTA and CDR2 FQGNSA. CDR3 nucleotides: TGTGCCAGCAGCTTAGGTCGAGCGGGAGTGTCAGATACGCAGTATTTT. Its protein is CASSLGRAGVSDTQYF.

The CDR3 bases are TGTGCCAGCAGCTTCACACAGGGTCTAGGGGGCTACGAGCAGTACTTC. Translation gives CASSFTQGLGGYEQYF. The J gene is TRBJ2-7, the V gene TRBV5-8; the D gene is possibly TRBD1 (6 bases). From germline, CDR1 is SGHTS and CDR2 YDEGEE. The V and J ends lost 2 bases and 3 bases respectively, with 18 bases between them. The CDR3 length is 16 residues.

The chain links TRBV6-5 to TRBJ1-3; D possibly corresponds to TRBD1 (6 bases). Germline V gene data show CDR1 as MNHEY and CDR2 as SVGAGI. The V end was cut by 2 bases, the J end by 1 base, with 12 bases between. The CDR3 contains 16 residues. As DNA, the CDR3 is TGTGCCAGCAGTTACGCGACAGGTCGTTCTGGAAACACCATATATTTT. Its translation is CASSYATGRSGNTIYF.

The gene calls are TRBV11-2 and TRBJ1-4, with 9 bases matching TRBD1. The length of the CDR3 is 15 residues. Germline values: CDR1 SGHAT, CDR2 FQNNGV. V was clipped by 0 bases and J by 10 bases; unmatched bases: 6. This chain's CDR3 is CASSLDWDRAGKLFF. The DNA of the CDR3 is TGTGCCAGCAGCTTAGACTGGGACAGGGCTGGAAAACTGTTTTTT. The full variable domain, completed using reference TRBV11-2 and TRBJ1-4, is EAGVAQSPRYKIIEKRQSVAFWCNPISGHATLYWYQQILGQGPKLLIQFQNNGVVDDSQLPKDRFSAERLKGVDSTLKIQPAKLEDSAVYLCASSLDWDRAGKLFFGSGTQLSVL.

This chain connects TRBV7-2 to TRBJ1-2; TRBD1 aligns across 9 bases. Trimming at V came to 3 bases and at J to 7 bases, leaving 6 bases not matched to a gene. CDR1 and CDR2 (germline): SGHTA, FQGNSA. The CDR3 totals 14 residues. CDR3 DNA sequence: TGTGCCAGCAGCTTGGGACAGGGAGAGGGTGGCTACACCTTC. As protein: CASSLGQGEGGYTF.

V gene TRBV30 combines with J gene TRBJ1-1; unclear D gene. V dropped 2 bases and J dropped 5 bases, with 9 bases sitting between them. Germline-derived CDR1 and CDR2 are GTSNPN and SVGIG (reference sequence). The length of the CDR3 is 12 residues. The CDR3 region is CAWSWQATEAFF. The DNA of the CDR3 is TGTGCCTGGAGTTGGCAGGCAACTGAAGCTTTCTTT.

V usage is TRBV9 and J usage is TRBJ2-5; 10 bases match TRBD2. Germline V gene sequence: CDR1 SGDLS, CDR2 YYNGEE. The CDR3 is 16 amino acids. V lost 7 bases, J lost 5 bases, and 14 bases stayed unmatched. CDR3 coding DNA: TGTGCCAGCTCGGCTAAAAGCGGGAGGGCCCACGAGACCCAGTACTTC. This gives the protein CASSAKSGRAHETQYF.

Regarding this clone: Other DNA sequences within the sample encode an identical CDR3. The CDR3 sequence is CASSPSSGSYNEQFF. The DNA for the CDR3 is TGTGCCAGCAGCCCATCTAGCGGTTCCTACAATGAGCAGTTCTTC. The J gene is TRBJ2-1, the V gene TRBV7-3; 7 nucleotides match TRBD2. The germline V gene has CDR1 SGHTA and CDR2 FQGTGA. The J segment lost 1 base and the V segment lost 5 bases, leaving 5 bases of the junction unmatched. The CDR3 runs 15 residues.

The rearrangement links TRBV7-8 to TRBJ1-2, with TRBD1 matching over 12 bases. The V and J ends lost 2 bases and 0 bases, in that order; junction bases with no gene match: 16. Germline V gene sequence: CDR1 SGHVS, CDR2 FQNEAQ. The CDR3 loop spans 21 amino acids. The CDR3 reads CASSLRAGTGGANRANYGYTF. CDR3 in DNA: TGTGCCAGCAGCTTACGCGCCGGGACAGGGGGCGCAAATCGAGCTAACTATGGCTACACCTTC. The whole variable domain, remainder taken from reference TRBV7-8 and TRBJ1-2, is GAGVSQSPRYKVAKRGQDVALRCDPISGHVSLFWYQQALGQGPEFLTYFQNEAQLDKSGLPSDRFFAERPEGSVSTLKIQRTQQEDSAVYLCASSLRAGTGGANRANYGYTFGSGTRLTVV.

The chain recombines TRBV15 with TRBJ2-1; 11 bases map to TRBD2. CDR3 length equals 15 residues. The V segment lost 1 base and the J segment 8 bases; nucleotides outside the gene matches: 4. The germline gives CDR1 LNHNV, CDR2 YYDKDF (reference sequence). CDR3 protein: CATSRVGTSGDEQFF. The CDR3 bases are TGTGCCACCAGCAGAGTTGGGACTAGCGGCGATGAGCAGTTCTTC.